This T cell receptor beta chain was sequenced in a study of early T cells in non-severe SARS-CoV-2 infection. Study overall: Chains were not paired, and sequencing was done on bulk RNA from unsorted whole blood.

V was clipped by 4 bases and J by 5 bases, with 11 bases between them. The CDR3 is 13 amino acids. Germline V gene data show CDR1 as SGHVS and CDR2 as FNYEAQ. Individual cDNA molecules carried attached unique molecular identifiers. One entry per CDR3 protein, called by TCRdb with MiXCR from the 5' RACE reads. Among some 46,000 distinct CDR3 sequences listed, approximately 6.1% were seen once. The sequences come from whole blood, collected at baseline. The sequence was collected from an adult who was a healthcare worker with PCR-confirmed SARS-CoV-2 infection or an uninfected control (not recorded which). The chain has TRBV7-6 and TRBJ1-1; D remains unclear. CDR3 sequence: CASSSGGGTEAFF. The CDR3 DNA follows: TGTGCCAGCAGCTCCGGAGGAGGGACTGAAGCTTTCTTT.